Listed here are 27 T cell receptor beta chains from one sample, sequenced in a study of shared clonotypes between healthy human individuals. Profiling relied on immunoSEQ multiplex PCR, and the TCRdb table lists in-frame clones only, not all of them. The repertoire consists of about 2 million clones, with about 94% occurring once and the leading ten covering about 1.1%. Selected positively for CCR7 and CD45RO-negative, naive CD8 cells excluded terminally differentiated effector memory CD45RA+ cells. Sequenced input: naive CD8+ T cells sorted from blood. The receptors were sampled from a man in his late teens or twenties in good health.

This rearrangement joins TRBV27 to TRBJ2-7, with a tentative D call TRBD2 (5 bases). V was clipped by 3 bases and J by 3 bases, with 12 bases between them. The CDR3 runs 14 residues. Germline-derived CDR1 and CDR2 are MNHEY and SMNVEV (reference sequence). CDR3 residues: CASSFGLDYYEQYF. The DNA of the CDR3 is TGTGCCAGCAGTTTTGGGCTTGACTACTACGAGCAGTACTTC.

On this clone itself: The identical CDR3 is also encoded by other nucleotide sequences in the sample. The CDR3 loop is CASSLGGGSYEQYF. The CDR3 DNA reads TGTGCCAGCAGCTTAGGTGGGGGCTCCTACGAGCAGTACTTC. V is TRBV7-3 and J is TRBJ2-7; possibly TRBD1 or TRBD2 for D (5 bases each). The germline V and J ends were trimmed by 2 bases and 0 bases, with 8 bases remaining between them. Germline V CDR1 and CDR2: SGHTA, FQGTGA. The CDR3 spans 14 residues.

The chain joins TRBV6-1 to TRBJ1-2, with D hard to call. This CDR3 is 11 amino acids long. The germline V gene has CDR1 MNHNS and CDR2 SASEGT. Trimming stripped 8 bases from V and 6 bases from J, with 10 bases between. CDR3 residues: CASGPAHGYTF. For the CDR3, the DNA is TGTGCCAGCGGGCCAGCTCATGGCTACACCTTC.

The CDR3 coding sequence is TGTGCCAGTAGTCGGGGCGGGGACGAGCACGAGCAGTACTTC. It encodes CASSRGGDEHEQYF. The chain recombines TRBV19 with TRBJ2-7; possibly TRBD2 for D (6 bases). The CDR3 is 14 residues long. In germline, CDR1 is LNHDA, CDR2 SQIVND (reference sequence). Deletions cut 5 bases from V and 5 bases from J, with 16 bases between.

The CDR3 is CASSTGQGTYEQYF. The CDR3 DNA follows: TGCGCCAGCAGTACAGGACAGGGGACCTACGAGCAGTACTTC. This sequence joins TRBV10-1 and TRBJ2-7; 9 bases align to TRBD1. The CDR3 has 14 amino acids. V gave up 5 bases and J gave up 2 bases; unmatched junction bases: 4. Germline V CDR1 and CDR2: WNHNN, SYGVQD (reference sequence).

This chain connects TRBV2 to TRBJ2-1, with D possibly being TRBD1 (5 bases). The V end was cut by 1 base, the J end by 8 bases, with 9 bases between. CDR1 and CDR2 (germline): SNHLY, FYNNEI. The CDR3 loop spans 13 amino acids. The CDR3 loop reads CASSEGQPYEQFF. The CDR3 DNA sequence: TGTGCCAGCAGTGAAGGACAGCCTTATGAGCAGTTCTTC.

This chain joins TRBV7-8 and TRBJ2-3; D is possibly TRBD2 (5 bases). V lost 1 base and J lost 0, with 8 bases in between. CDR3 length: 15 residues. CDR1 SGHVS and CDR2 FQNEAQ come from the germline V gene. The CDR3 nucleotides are TGTGCCAGCAGCTTAGGCAGGACTAGCACAGATACGCAGTATTTT. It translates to CASSLGRTSTDTQYF.

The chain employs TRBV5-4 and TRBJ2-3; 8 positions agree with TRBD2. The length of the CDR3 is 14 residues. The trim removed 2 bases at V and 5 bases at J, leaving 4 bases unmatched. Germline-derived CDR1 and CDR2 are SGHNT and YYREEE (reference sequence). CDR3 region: CASSLAGEVDTQYF. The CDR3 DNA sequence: TGTGCCAGCAGCTTAGCGGGAGAGGTAGATACGCAGTATTTT.

CDR3 sequence: CASRDYRGTDTQYF. The CDR3 bases are TGTGCCAGTCGGGACTATCGTGGCACAGATACGCAGTATTTT. V gene TRBV19 combines with J gene TRBJ2-3; 7 bases align to TRBD2. J gave up 1 base and V 8 bases, and 6 bases lay outside the gene matches. CDR3 length: 14 residues. Germline V gives CDR1 LNHDA, CDR2 SQIVND (reference sequence). The variable domain in full, completed from reference TRBV19 and TRBJ2-3, reads DGGITQSPKYLFRKEGQNVTLSCEQNLNHDAMYWYRQDPGQGLRLIYYSQIVNDFQKGDIAEGYSVSREKKESFPLTVTSAQKNPTAFYLCASRDYRGTDTQYFGPGTRLTVL.

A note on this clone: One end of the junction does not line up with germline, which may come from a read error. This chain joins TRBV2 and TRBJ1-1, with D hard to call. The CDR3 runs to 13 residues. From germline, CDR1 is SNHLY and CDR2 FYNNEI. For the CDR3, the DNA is TGTGCCAGTAGTGTAGGAGGGAACACTGAAGCTTTCTTT. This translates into CASSVGGNTEAFF.

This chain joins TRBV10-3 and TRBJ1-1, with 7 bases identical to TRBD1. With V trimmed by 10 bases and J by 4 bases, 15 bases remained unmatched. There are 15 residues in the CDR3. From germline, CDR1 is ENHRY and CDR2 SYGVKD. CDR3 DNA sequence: TGTGCCACTATCCAGGGCCAAACAGGGGCCACTGAAGCTTTCTTT. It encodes CATIQGQTGATEAFF.

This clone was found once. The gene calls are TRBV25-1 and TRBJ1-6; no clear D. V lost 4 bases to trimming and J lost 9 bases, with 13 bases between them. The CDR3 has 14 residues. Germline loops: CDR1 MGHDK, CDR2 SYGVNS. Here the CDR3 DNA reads TGTGCCAGCAGTGTGGCTGGACCCCTTTCACCCCTCCACTTT. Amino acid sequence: CASSVAGPLSPLHF.

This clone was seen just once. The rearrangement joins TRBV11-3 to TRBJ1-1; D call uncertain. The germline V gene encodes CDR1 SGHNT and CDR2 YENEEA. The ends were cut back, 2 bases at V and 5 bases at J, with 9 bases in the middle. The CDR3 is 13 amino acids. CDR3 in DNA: TGTGCCAGCAGCTTATCGGTTTTAACTGAAGCTTTCTTT. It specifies CASSLSVLTEAFF.

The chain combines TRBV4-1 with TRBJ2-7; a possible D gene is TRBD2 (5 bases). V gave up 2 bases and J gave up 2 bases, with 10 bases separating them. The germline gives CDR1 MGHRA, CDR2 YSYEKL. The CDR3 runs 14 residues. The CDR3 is CASSQRGPPYEQYF. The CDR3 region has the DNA TGCGCCAGCAGCCAACGAGGGCCCCCCTACGAGCAGTACTTC.

The CDR3 nucleotides read TGTGCCATCAGTGAGGGAACGAGACTAGCGACACCCTACGAGCAGTACTTC. This gives the protein CAISEGTRLATPYEQYF. The chain combines TRBV10-3 with TRBJ2-7, with TRBD2 matching 8 bases. The CDR3 covers 17 residues. The germline gives CDR1 ENHRY, CDR2 SYGVKD. V gave up 2 bases and J gave up 2 bases; unmatched junction bases: 11.

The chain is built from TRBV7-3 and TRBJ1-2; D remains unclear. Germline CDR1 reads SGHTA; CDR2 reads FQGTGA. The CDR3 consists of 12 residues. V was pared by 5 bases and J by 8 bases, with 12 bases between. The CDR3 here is CASSGPGEGYTF. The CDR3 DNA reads TGTGCCAGCAGCGGACCCGGGGAGGGCTACACCTTC.

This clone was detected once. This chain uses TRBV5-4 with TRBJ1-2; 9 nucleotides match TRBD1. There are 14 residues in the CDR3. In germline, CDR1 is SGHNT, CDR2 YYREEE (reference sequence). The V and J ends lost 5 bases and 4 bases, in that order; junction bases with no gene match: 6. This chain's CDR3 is CASRTTGGGYGYTF. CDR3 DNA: TGTGCCAGCAGGACAACAGGGGGCGGCTATGGCTACACCTTC.

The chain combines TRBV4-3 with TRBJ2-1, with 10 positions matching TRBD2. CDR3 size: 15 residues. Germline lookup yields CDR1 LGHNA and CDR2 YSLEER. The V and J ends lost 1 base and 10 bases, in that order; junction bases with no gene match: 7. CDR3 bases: TGCGCCAGCAGCCAAGGGAGGACTAGCGGACGGGAGCAGTTCTTC. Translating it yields CASSQGRTSGREQFF.

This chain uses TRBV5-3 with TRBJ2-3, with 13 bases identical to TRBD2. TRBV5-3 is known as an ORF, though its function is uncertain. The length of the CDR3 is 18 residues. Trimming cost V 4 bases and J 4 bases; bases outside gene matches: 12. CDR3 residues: CARSPLRTSGRGPDTQYF. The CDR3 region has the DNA TGTGCCAGAAGCCCTCTGCGGACTAGCGGGAGAGGGCCAGATACGCAGTATTTT.

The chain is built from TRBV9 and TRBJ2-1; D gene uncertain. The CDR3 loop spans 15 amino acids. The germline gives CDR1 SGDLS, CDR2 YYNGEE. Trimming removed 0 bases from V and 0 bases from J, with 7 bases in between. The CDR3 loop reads CASSVDESSYNEQFF. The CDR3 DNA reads TGTGCCAGCAGCGTAGACGAGAGCTCCTACAATGAGCAGTTCTTC.

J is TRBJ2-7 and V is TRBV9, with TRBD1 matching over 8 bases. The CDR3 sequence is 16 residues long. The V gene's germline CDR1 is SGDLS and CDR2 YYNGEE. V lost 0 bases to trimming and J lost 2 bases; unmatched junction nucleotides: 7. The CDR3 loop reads CASSVVPDRATYEQYF. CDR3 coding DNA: TGTGCCAGCAGCGTAGTCCCGGACAGGGCAACCTACGAGCAGTACTTC.

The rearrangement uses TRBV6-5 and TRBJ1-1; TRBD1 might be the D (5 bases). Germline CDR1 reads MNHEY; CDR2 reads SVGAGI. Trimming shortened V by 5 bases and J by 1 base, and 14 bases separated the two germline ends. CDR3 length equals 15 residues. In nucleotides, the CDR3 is TGTGCCAGCAGTCGACCCCAGGGAACGAACACTGAAGCTTTCTTT. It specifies CASSRPQGTNTEAFF.

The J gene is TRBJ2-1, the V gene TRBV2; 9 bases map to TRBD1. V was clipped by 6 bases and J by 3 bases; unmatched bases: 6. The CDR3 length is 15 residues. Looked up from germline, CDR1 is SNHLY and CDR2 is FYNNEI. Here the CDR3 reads CASSLGQGYYNEQFF. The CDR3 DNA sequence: TGTGCCAGCAGCCTCGGACAGGGGTACTACAATGAGCAGTTCTTC.

The CDR3 sequence: CASSSPDRGMAEAFF. CDR3 nucleotides: TGTGCCAGCAGCTCGCCAGACAGGGGGATGGCTGAAGCTTTCTTT. The chain couples TRBV7-6 to TRBJ1-1; TRBD1 matches 9 bases. The CDR3 spans 15 residues. Germline V gives CDR1 SGHVS, CDR2 FNYEAQ. V lost 4 bases and J lost 6; bases outside the gene matches: 9.

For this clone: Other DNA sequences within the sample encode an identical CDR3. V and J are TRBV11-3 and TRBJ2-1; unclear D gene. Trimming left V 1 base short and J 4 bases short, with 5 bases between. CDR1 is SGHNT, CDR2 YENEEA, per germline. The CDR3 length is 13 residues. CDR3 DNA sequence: TGTGCCAGCAGCTTAGGGGGATACAATGAGCAGTTCTTC. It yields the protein CASSLGGYNEQFF.

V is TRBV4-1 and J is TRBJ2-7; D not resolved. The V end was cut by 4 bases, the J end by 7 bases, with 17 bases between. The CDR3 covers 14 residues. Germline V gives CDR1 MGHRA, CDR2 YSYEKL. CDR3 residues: CASSLVSPGDEQYF. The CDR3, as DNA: TGCGCCAGCAGCCTCGTATCTCCTGGTGATGAGCAGTACTTC.

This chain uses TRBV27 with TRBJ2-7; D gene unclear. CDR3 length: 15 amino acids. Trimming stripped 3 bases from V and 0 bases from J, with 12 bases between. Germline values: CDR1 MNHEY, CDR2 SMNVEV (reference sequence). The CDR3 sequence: CASSFTGSGSYEQYF. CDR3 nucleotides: TGTGCCAGCAGTTTCACCGGGTCGGGCTCCTACGAGCAGTACTTC.